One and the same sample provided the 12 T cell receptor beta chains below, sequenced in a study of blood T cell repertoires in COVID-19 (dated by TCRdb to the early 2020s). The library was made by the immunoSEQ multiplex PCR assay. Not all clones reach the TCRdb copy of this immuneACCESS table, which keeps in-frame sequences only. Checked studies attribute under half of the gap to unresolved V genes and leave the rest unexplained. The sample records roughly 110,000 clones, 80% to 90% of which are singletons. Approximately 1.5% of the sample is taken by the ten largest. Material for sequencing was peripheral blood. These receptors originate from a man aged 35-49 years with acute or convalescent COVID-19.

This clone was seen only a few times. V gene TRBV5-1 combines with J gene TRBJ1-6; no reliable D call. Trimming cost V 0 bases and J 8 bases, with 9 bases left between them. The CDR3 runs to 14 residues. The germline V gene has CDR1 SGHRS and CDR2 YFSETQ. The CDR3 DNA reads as TGCGCCAGCAGCTTGGCAGTGGGAGATTCACCCCTCCACTTT. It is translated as CASSLAVGDSPLHF. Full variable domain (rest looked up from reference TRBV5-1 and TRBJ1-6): KAGVTQTPRYLIKTRGQQVTLSCSPISGHRSVSWYQQTPGQGLQFLFEYFSETQRNKGNFPGRFSGRQFSNSRSEMNVSTLELGDSALYLCASSLAVGDSPLHFGNGTRLTVT.

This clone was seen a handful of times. CDR3 amino acids: CAISEVGADYGYTF. The DNA of the CDR3 is TGTGCCATCAGTGAAGTTGGGGCGGACTATGGCTACACCTTC. This chain joins TRBV10-3 and TRBJ1-2, with TRBD1 as a possible D gene (5 bases). CDR1 and CDR2 from the germline V gene are ENHRY and SYGVKD. The CDR3 loop spans 14 amino acids. V dropped 3 bases and J dropped 3 bases, with 11 bases sitting between them.

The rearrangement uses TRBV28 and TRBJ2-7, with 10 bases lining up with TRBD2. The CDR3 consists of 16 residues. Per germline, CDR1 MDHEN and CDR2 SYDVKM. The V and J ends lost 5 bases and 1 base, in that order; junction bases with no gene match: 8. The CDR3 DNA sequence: TGTGCCAGCAGTCCCCCGGGACTAGCGTTTTCCTACGAGCAGTACTTC. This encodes CASSPPGLAFSYEQYF.

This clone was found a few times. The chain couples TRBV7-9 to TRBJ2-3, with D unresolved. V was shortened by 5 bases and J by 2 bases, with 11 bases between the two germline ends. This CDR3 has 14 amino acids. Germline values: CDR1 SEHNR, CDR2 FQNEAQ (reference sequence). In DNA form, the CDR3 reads TGTGCCAGCAGCCGCAGAATTATCACAGATACGCAGTATTTT. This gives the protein CASSRRIITDTQYF.

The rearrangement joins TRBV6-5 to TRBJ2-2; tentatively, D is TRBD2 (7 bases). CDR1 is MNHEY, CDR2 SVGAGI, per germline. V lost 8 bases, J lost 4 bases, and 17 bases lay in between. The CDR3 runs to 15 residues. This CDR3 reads CASRSQGGGTGELFF. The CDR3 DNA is TGTGCCAGCCGATCACAGGGCGGGGGCACCGGGGAGCTGTTTTTT.

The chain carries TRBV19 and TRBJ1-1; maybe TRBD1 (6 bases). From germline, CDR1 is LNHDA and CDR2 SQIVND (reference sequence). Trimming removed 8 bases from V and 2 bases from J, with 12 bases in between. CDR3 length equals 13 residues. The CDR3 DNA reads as TGTGCCAGTCGGGGGGCGGTAAACACTGAAGCTTTCTTT. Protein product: CASRGAVNTEAFF.

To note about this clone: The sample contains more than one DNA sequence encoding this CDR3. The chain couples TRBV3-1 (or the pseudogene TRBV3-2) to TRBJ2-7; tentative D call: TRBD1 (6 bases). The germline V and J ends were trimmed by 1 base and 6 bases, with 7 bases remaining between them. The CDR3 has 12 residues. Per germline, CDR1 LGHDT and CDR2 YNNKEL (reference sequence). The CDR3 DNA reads TGTGCCAGCAGCCAAGCCAGGGGCGAGCAGTACTTC. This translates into CASSQARGEQYF.

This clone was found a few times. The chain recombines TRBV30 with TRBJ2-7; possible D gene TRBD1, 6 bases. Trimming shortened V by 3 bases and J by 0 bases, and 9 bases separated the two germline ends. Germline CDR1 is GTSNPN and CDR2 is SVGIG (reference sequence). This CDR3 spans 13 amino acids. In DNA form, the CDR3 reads TGTGCCTGGAGGGGGGACAACTCCTACGAGCAGTACTTC. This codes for CAWRGDNSYEQYF.

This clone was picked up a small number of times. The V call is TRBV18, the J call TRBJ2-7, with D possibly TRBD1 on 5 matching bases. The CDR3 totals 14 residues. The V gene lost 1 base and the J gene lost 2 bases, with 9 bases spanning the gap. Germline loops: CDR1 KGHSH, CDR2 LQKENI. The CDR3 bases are TGTGCCAGCTCACCACAGGGGTCCACCTACGAGCAGTACTTC. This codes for CASSPQGSTYEQYF.

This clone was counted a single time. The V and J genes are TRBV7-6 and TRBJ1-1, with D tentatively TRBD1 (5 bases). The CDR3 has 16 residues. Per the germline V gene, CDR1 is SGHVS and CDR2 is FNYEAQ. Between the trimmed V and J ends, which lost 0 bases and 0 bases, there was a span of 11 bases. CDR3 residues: CASSLAGGTVNTEAFF. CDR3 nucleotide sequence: TGTGCCAGCAGCTTAGCGGGGGGGACGGTGAACACTGAAGCTTTCTTT. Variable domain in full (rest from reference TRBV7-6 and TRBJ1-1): GAGVSQSPRYKVTKRGQDVALRCDPISGHVSLYWYRQALGQGPEFLTYFNYEAQQDKSGLPNDRFSAERPEGSISTLTIQRTEQRDSAMYRCASSLAGGTVNTEAFFGQGTRLTVV.

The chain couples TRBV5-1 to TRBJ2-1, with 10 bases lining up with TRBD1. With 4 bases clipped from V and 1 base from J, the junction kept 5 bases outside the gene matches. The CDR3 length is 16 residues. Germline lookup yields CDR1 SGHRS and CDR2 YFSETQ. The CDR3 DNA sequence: TGCGCCAGCAGCCCTGACAGGGGGCTTTCCTACAATGAGCAGTTCTTC. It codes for CASSPDRGLSYNEQFF.

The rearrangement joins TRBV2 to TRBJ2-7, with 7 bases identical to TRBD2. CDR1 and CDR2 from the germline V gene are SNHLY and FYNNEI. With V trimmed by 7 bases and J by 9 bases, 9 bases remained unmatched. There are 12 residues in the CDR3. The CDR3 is CASNGGEGRQYF. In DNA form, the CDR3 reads TGTGCCAGCAACGGCGGGGAGGGGCGGCAGTACTTC.